The present entry profiles one T cell receptor (beta chain) with its context. The antigen it recognizes is unknown. It has no much larger one-base neighbor in the sample; base qualities were not kept. The CDR3 measures 13 amino acids from cysteine to phenylalanine. Only CDR3 DNA remains: 39 bases, in frame from the first base. At the junction V is shortened by 1 base and J by 2 bases, with 9 bases in between. CDR1 SQVTM and CDR2 ANQGSEA were looked up in the germline V gene. The immunoSEQ Assay, a bias-controlled multiplex PCR, was used to amplify TCRbeta CDR3 regions from genomic DNA. The published analysis was carried out like this. Nucleated cell counts per sample were estimated from amplification of reference gene primers within the assay. To quantify the absolute abundance of each unique TCRbeta CDR3 rearrangement, sequence reads were collapsed and filtered. For each sample, productive Simpson clonality was calculated as the square root of Simpson's diversity index across productive rearrangements. TCRdb mirrors the immuneACCESS table, restricted to in-frame sequences. Some clones are absent from its copies; in checked studies, under half trace to an unresolved V gene, and the reason for the others is unknown. V, J and clone size are taken as reported in that table, and D and trimming were inferred from the DNA itself. The sample table holds approximately 290,000 clones, of which approximately 86% were seen once. The ten largest make up roughly 0.94% of the sample.

One collaborating source in Seattle enrolled patients while the patients were actively infected and followed the patients over time throughout the course of disease. Whole blood was collected in K2EDTA tubes by collaborating institutions according to the institutions' own protocols. Collaborator samples were shipped for TCRbeta analysis as frozen whole blood, isolated PBMCs, or DNA extracted from either sample type. The source of the sample is a study of blood T cell repertoires in COVID-19 (dated by TCRdb to 2018 to 2021). Regarding the research as a whole: Samples from collaborators originated in the United States, Italy and Spain and spanned both the acute and convalescent phases of COVID-19. The samples were drawn from two sources: the first 160 participants of the ongoing ImmuneRACE study, and over 950 subjects contributed by 6 global collaborators. The prospective study material was composed of cDNA or gDNA derived from T cells, B-cell-depleted T cells, or PBMCs. The dataset comprised deeply sampled blood TCRbeta repertoires from subjects exposed to, actively infected with, or recovered from COVID-19. Where available, HLA class I and class II types were obtained from metadata supplied by the sample provider rather than from assay-based typing. Nearly every sample came with metadata listing a de-identified subject ID, COVID-19 status, age in years and sex. The repertoires were released in a freely available public database meant as a resource for research on the immune response to SARS-CoV-2. The full study reports these points: How much clinical and demographic metadata was included differed by source and by participant, and the metadata was provided uncurated.

Source material: peripheral blood. The chain links TRBV29-1 with TRBJ2-7; TRBD2 is possibly the D segment (5 matching bases). The clonotype originates from a human donor with COVID-19, enrolled during active disease. The donor label of this sample is uncertain. The CDR3 has the sequence CSVEGQRTYEQYF. The nucleotides read TGCAGCGTTGAAGGCCAGCGGACCTACGAGCAGTACTTC.